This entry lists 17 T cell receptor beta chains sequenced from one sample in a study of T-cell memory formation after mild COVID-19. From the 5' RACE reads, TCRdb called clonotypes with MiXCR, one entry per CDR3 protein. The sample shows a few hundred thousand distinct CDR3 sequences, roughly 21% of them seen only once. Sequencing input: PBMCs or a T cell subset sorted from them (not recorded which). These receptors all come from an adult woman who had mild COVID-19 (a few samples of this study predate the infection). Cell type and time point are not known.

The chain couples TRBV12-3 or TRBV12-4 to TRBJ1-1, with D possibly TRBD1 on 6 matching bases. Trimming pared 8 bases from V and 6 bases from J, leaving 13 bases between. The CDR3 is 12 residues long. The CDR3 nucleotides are TGTGCCAGCGGACCCGACAGGTCTGAAGCTTTCTTT. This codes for CASGPDRSEAFF.

CDR3 in DNA: TGTGCCAGCAGCTTAGTTACGGACCTGTTCTATGGCTACACCTTC. Its protein product is CASSLVTDLFYGYTF. V and J are TRBV7-8 and TRBJ1-2; no firm D call. The CDR3 length is 15 residues. The V end lost 1 base, the J end lost 4 bases, and 13 bases lay between the germline ends. Per the germline V gene, CDR1 is SGHVS and CDR2 is FQNEAQ.

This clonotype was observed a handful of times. The CDR3 DNA follows: TGTGCCAGCACCCCTGTGGGGTACCTAAGGGCCGGGGAGCTGTTTTTT. Its protein product is CASTPVGYLRAGELFF. The chain employs TRBV6-2 or TRBV6-3 and TRBJ2-2; no clear D. V gave up 7 bases and J gave up 6 bases, with 21 bases separating them. CDR3 length equals 16 residues. Germline CDR1 reads MNHEY; CDR2 reads SVGEGT.

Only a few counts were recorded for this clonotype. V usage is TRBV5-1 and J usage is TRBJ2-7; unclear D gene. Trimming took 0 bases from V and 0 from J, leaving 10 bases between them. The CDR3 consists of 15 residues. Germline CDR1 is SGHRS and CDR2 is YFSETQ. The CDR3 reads CASSLDLSGSYEQYF. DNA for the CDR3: TGCGCCAGCAGCTTGGACTTGAGTGGCTCCTACGAGCAGTACTTC.

CDR3 DNA sequence: TGTGCCAGCGAGACTAGCGGCCAAGAGACCCAGTACTTC. Translated: CASETSGQETQYF. The chain is built from TRBV2 and TRBJ2-5; 9 bases fit TRBD2. Germline CDR1 SNHLY, CDR2 FYNNEI. Unmatched junction bases numbered 2, after V lost 8 bases and J lost 1 base. The CDR3 contains 13 residues.

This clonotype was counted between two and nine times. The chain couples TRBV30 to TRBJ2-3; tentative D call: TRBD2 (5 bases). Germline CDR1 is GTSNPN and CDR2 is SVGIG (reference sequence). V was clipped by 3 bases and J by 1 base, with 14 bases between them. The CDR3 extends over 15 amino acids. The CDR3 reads CAWSPSGIRTDTQYF. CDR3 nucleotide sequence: TGTGCCTGGAGCCCTTCCGGGATCCGCACAGATACGCAGTATTTT.

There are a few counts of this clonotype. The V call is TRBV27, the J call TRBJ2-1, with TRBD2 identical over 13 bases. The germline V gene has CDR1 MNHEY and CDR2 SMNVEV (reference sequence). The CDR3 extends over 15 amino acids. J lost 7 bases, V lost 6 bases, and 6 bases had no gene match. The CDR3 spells CASRKTSGGANEQFF. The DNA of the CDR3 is TGTGCCAGCAGGAAAACTAGCGGGGGGGCGAATGAGCAGTTCTTC.

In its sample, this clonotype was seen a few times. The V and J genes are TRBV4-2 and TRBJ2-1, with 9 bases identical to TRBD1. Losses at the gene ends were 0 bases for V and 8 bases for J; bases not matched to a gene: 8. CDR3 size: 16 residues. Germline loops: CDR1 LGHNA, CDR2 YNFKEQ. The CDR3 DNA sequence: TGTGCCAGCAGCCAAGATTTGACAGGGGGGGAATATGAGCAGTTCTTC. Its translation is CASSQDLTGGEYEQFF.

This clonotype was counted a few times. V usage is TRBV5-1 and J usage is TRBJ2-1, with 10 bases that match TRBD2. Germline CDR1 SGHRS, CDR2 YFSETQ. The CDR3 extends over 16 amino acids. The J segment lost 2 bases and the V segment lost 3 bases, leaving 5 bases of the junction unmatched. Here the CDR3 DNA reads TGCGCCAGCAGCTACTCAGCGGGGGGGACCTACAATGAGCAGTTCTTC. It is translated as CASSYSAGGTYNEQFF.

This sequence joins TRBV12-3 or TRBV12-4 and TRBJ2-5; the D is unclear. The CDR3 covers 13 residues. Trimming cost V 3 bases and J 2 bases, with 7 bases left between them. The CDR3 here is CASSFVGQETQYF. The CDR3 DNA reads TGTGCCAGCAGTTTTGTCGGTCAAGAGACCCAGTACTTC.

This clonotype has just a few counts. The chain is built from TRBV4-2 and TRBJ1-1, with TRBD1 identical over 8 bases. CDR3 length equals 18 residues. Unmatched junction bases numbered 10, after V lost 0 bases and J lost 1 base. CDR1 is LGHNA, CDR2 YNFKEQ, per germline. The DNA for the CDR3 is TGTGCCAGCAGCCAAGATATGGGACAGGCGGTAGCGAACACTGAAGCTTTCTTT. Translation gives CASSQDMGQAVANTEAFF.

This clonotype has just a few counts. DNA for the CDR3: TGTGCCAGCAGCTTAGCCACCTGGAGACAGGGGCGGCTTGTGGATACGCAGTATTTT. It specifies CASSLATWRQGRLVDTQYF. The V and J genes are TRBV11-3 and TRBJ2-3; 8 bases align to TRBD1. The germline CDR1 and CDR2 sequences are SGHNT and YENEEA. V lost 1 base, J lost 6 bases, and 18 bases stayed unmatched. The CDR3 consists of 19 residues.

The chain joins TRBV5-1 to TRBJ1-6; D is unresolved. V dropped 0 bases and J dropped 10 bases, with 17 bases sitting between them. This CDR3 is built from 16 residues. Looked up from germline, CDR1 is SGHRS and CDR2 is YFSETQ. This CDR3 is CASSLVGVSPGSPLHF. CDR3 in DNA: TGCGCCAGCAGCTTGGTAGGAGTGAGCCCCGGATCACCCCTCCACTTT.

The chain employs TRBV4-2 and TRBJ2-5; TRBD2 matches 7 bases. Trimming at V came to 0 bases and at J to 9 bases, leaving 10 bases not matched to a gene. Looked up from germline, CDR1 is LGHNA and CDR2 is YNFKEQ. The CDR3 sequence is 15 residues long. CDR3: CASSQDTGREQAQYF. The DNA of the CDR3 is TGTGCCAGCAGCCAAGATACGGGGCGGGAGCAGGCCCAGTACTTC.

CDR3 region: CASSASSDPADEQFF. DNA of the CDR3: TGTGCCAGCAGCGCCTCCTCGGATCCTGCCGATGAGCAGTTCTTC. The rearrangement joins TRBV9 to TRBJ2-1; D is unresolved. V was cut by 3 bases and J by 8 bases, with 18 bases left in between. The CDR3 has 15 amino acids. CDR1 is SGDLS and CDR2 is YYNGEE in the germline V gene.

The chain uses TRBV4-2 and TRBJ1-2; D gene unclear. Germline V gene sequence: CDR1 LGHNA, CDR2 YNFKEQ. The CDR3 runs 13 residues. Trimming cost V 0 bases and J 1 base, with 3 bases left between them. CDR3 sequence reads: CASSQDSNYGYTF. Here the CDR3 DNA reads TGTGCCAGCAGCCAAGACAGTAACTATGGCTACACCTTC.

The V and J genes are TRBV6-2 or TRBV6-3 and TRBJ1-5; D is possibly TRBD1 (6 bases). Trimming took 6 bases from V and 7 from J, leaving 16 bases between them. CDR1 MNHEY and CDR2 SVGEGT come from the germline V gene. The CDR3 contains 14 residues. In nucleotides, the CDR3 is TGTGCCAGCAGGGCACAGGGCCCATGGCAGCCCCAGCATTTT. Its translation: CASRAQGPWQPQHF.